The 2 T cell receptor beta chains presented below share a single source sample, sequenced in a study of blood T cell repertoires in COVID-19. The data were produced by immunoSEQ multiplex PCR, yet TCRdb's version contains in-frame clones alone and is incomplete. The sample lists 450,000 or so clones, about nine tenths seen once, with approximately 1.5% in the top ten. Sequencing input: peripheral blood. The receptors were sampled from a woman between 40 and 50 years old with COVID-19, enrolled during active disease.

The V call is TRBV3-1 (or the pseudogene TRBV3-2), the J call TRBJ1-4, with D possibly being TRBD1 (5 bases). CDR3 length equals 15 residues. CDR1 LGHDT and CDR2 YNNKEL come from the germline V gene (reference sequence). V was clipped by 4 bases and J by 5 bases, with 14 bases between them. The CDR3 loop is CASSPQAGPNEKLFF. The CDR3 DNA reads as TGTGCCAGCAGCCCACAGGCCGGGCCGAATGAAAAACTGTTTTTT.

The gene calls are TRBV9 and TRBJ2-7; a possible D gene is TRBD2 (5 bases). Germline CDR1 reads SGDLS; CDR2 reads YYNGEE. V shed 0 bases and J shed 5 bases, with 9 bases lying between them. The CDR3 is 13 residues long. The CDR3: CASSVAGSNEQYF. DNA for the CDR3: TGTGCCAGCAGCGTAGCGGGAAGCAACGAGCAGTACTTC.